Described below is a single T cell receptor (beta chain) sequence and its context. What it binds is not known. The sample comes from a study of human thymus T cells. Study-wide results and limits: There appeared to be biased usage of V and J genes in thymic and blood repertoires.

Thymus was obtained from resections taken during corrective heart surgery. Serving as donors were healthy Finnish infants, each of whom was having open corrective surgery for congenital heart defects. Assay used: immunoSEQ multiplex PCR; TCRdb lists only in-frame clones, some missing. Of roughly 86,000 clones detected, roughly 97% appear once; the ten largest clones hold 0.031%. The CDR3 totals 16 residues. Trimming removed 2 bases at V and 1 base at J, with 12 bases between. Germline V lookup: CDR1 WNHNN, CDR2 SYGVQD (reference sequence). This TCR derives from a boy less than two years old with a congenital heart defect but otherwise immunologically healthy. The source material was thymus tissue. The V and J genes are TRBV10-1 and TRBJ2-1, with D possibly matching TRBD2 (5 bases). CDR3 bases: TGCGCCAGCAGTGAGGGGTCGAGGACTTCCTACAATGAGCAGTTCTTC. Its translation: CASSEGSRTSYNEQFF.